The table lists the clone carrying this T cell receptor (beta chain) with a few counts. Its target is unknown. The sample originates from a study of cytomegalovirus exposure and HLA in healthy donors. As for the study in general: The roughly 700 first-cohort repertoires shared a platform with the approximately 120 validation repertoires, as reported in a later analysis. Whole-study results and caveats: High sensitivity and specificity were reportedly achieved when the classifier diagnosed cytomegalovirus status. Rarity marked most TCR sequences, yet some public TCRs occurred in many donors.

The data were produced by immunoSEQ multiplex PCR, yet TCRdb's version contains in-frame clones alone and is incomplete. The repertoire holds roughly 220,000 clones, with approximately 83% as singletons. CDR3 length equals 14 residues. Deletions cut 0 bases from V and 1 base from J, with 6 bases between. Looked up from germline, CDR1 is MGHRA and CDR2 is YSYEKL. The donors were in the approximately 120-subject validation cohort; that cohort was separate from the roughly 700-subject first cohort. The source is a woman in her twenties or thirties in good health and CMV-seropositive. The sample consisted of PBMCs. This chain uses TRBV4-1 with TRBJ1-1; possible D gene TRBD1, 5 bases. The CDR3 here is CASSQDQGNTEAFF. The CDR3 bases are TGCGCCAGCAGCCAAGATCAGGGGAACACTGAAGCTTTCTTT.